Listed below are T cell receptor beta chains from one sample, sequenced in a study of T cells expressing NK-cell markers. TCRdb re-called the 5' RACE reads and gives one entry per CDR3 protein, without DNA. The ten top clones account for 5.2%, within a sample of a few hundred thousand distinct CDR3 sequences. Sequenced input: blood T cells: a sorted CD56 or NKG2C T cell subset, CD4+ or CD8+ T cells, or bulk PBMC T cells (not recorded which). Receptors originate from a man aged 18-75 years in good health. Each CDR3 is given with its conserved first and last residue. Fields, in order: J gene, V gene, CDR3 protein.

J: TRBJ2-5
V: TRBV4-2
CDR3: CASSQGGSGQETQYF

J: TRBJ2-5
V: TRBV5-1
CDR3: CASSLFFRTEETQYF

J: TRBJ1-1
V: TRBV9
CDR3: CASSRFETEAFF

J: TRBJ2-7
V: TRBV4-2
CDR3: CASSWGTGSYEQYF

J: TRBJ2-2
V: TRBV5-1
CDR3: CASSMWGTGVNTGELFF

J: TRBJ2-3
V: TRBV6-1
CDR3: CASSPFAGAADTQYF

J: TRBJ2-3
V: TRBV28
CDR3: CASKEAGGQRTQYF

J: TRBJ1-1
V: TRBV6-1
CDR3: CASTAGRGRPEAFF

J: TRBJ1-1
V: TRBV6-5
CDR3: CASSSVDLLAFF

J: TRBJ2-7
V: TRBV20-1
CDR3: CSAAYSTLTYEQYF

J: TRBJ1-2
V: TRBV30
CDR3: CALTGTPTGTYGYTF

J: TRBJ2-2
V: TRBV5-5
CDR3: CASSTGTGTGELFF

J: TRBJ1-6
V: TRBV11-2
CDR3: CASSLEQPNSPLHF

J: TRBJ2-2
V: TRBV20-1
CDR3: CSASNRGQGPGELFF

J: TRBJ1-2
V: TRBV29-1
CDR3: CSVYAPGQVVGGYTF

J: TRBJ2-7
V: TRBV28
CDR3: CASSLSRPGFFEQYF

J: TRBJ2-5
V: TRBV5-1
CDR3: CASSDGGRGNQETQYF

J: TRBJ2-3
V: TRBV5-6
CDR3: CASSFWQATDTQYF

J: TRBJ2-7
V: TRBV3-1
CDR3: CANKRTGVSYEQYF

J: TRBJ2-2
V: TRBV12-3/TRBV12-4
CDR3: CASSYTSGYTGELFF

J: TRBJ1-2
V: TRBV12-3/TRBV12-4
CDR3: CASGSLARRNYGYTF

J: TRBJ2-3
V: TRBV29-1
CDR3: CSGRLTSGGAYTQYF

J: TRBJ2-1
V: TRBV15
CDR3: CATSRGGQGKFF

J: TRBJ1-5
V: TRBV5-5
CDR3: CASSELSGTGVRQPQHF

J: TRBJ2-7
V: TRBV6-1
CDR3: CASGRDQPSYEQYF

J: TRBJ2-2
V: TRBV13
CDR3: CASSLGQTGNTGELFF